These T cell receptor beta chains were read from a single sample in a study of blood T cell repertoires in COVID-19. Repertoires were generated with immunoSEQ multiplex PCR, while TCRdb's copy carries only in-frame clones and drops some. The profile covers roughly 200,000 clones, with about nine tenths appearing a single time and 3% to 3.5% taken by the ten largest. Sample: PBMCs or T cells enriched from blood (not recorded which). Receptor source: a woman in her fifties or sixties in a cohort exposed to, infected with or recovered from COVID-19 (not recorded which). CDR3s include the opening cysteine and the closing phenylalanine or tryptophan. The D gene is left open where the match is weak. Only some rows state a clone size, as once, few, many or a class for expanded clones.

v_gene	d_gene	j_gene	abundance	CDR3nt	CDR3aa
TRBV27	.	TRBJ1-5	many	TGTGCCAGCAGTTTATTCCCACTCGCTAGCAATCAGCCCCAGCATTTT	CASSLFPLASNQPQHF
TRBV7-2	.	TRBJ1-1	.	TGTGCCAGCAGCGAGAGACAAGCCACTGAAGCTTTCTTT	CASSERQATEAFF
TRBV27	.	TRBJ2-5	.	TGTGCCAGCAGTTTAGTCCCACGGGGGGAGACCCAGTACTTC	CASSLVPRGETQYF
TRBV30	TRBD1	TRBJ1-3	.	TGTGCCTGGACTGTCGGGACAGGAATACGGAACACCATATATTTT	CAWTVGTGIRNTIYF
TRBV6-1	TRBD1	TRBJ1-5	.	TGTGCCAGCAGGGGCCCGGACAGGGTGGGACAGCCCCAGCATTTT	CASRGPDRVGQPQHF
TRBV10-3	TRBD1	TRBJ1-5	few	TGTGCCAGCCAGGGGGCCCCCAATCAGCCCCAGCATTTT	CASQGAPNQPQHF
TRBV10-3	.	TRBJ1-1	.	TGTGCCATCAGTGACAGTTTGAACACTGAAGCTTTCTTT	CAISDSLNTEAFF
TRBV7-7	TRBD2	TRBJ2-2	.	TGTGCTAGCAGCTTGTCCGGCGGGGGGAGCTCCGGGGAGCTGTTTTTT	CASSLSGGGSSGELFF
TRBV9	TRBD2	TRBJ2-2	.	TGTGCCAGCAGCGTAGGGACTAGGACCGGGGAGCTGTTTTTT	CASSVGTRTGELFF
TRBV29-1	TRBD1	TRBJ1-1	.	TGCAGCGCCTGGACAGGGACGAACACTGAAGCTTTCTTT	CSAWTGTNTEAFF
TRBV7-6	TRBD2	TRBJ2-1	.	TGTGCCAGCAGCTTTAGCCCGGGACTAGCACCCAATGAGCAGTTCTTC	CASSFSPGLAPNEQFF
TRBV7-9	TRBD1	TRBJ2-1	.	TGTGCCAGCAGCCAGGGACAGGGGTTCAACAATGAGCAGTTCTTC	CASSQGQGFNNEQFF
TRBV6-5	.	TRBJ1-1	.	TGTGCCAGCAGGGAGGGAGCTGAAGCTTTCTTT	CASREGAEAFF
TRBV4-2	TRBD1	TRBJ1-1	.	TGTGCCAGCAGCACGAATACAGGGGGCCCTGAAGCTTTCTTT	CASSTNTGGPEAFF
TRBV5-4	.	TRBJ1-2	.	TGTGCCAGCAGCTTAGAAGCCTATGGCTACACCTTC	CASSLEAYGYTF
TRBV5-4	TRBD2	TRBJ2-3	few	TGTGCCAGCAGCGCGGGGGGGCCGGGCACAGATACGCAGTATTTT	CASSAGGPGTDTQYF
TRBV20-1	.	TRBJ2-3	.	TGCAGTGCTAGTGAGGGGCACACAGATACGCAGTATTTT	CSASEGHTDTQYF
TRBV4-3	TRBD2	TRBJ2-3	.	TGCGCCAGCAGCCAAGATGGGGTTGCCCGGGGGGGTGGCACAGATACGCAGTATTTT	CASSQDGVARGGGTDTQYF
TRBV15	.	TRBJ1-5	.	TGTGCCACCAGCAGAGAGGGGGGAGTCTATAGCAATCAGCCCCAGCATTTT	CATSREGGVYSNQPQHF
TRBV4-2	TRBD1	TRBJ1-4	.	TGTGCCAGCAGCCAAGAGGGACAGCTTAATGAAAAACTGTTTTTT	CASSQEGQLNEKLFF
TRBV7-9	TRBD1	TRBJ2-2	.	TGTGCCAGCAGCCCTATCGGGGGACAGGGGGCCGCCGGGGAGCTGTTTTTT	CASSPIGGQGAAGELFF
TRBV5-1	TRBD1	TRBJ1-2	.	TGCGCCAGCAGCTCCCGTCGAACCGCGACAGGGAAGTCGGCTCACTATGGCTACACCTTC	CASSSRRTATGKSAHYGYTF
TRBV30	.	TRBJ1-1	.	TGTGCCTGTGGTGACAGTAAGAACACTGAAGCTTTCTTT	CACGDSKNTEAFF
TRBV11-3	TRBD1	TRBJ1-2	.	TGTGCCAGCAGCTTACGCAACTTAGGACAGGGCCGAGGCTACACCTTC	CASSLRNLGQGRGYTF
TRBV24-1	TRBD2	TRBJ2-1	.	TGTGCCACCAGTGACCGGAGCGGGGGCCCCGACAATGAGCAGTTCTTC	CATSDRSGGPDNEQFF
TRBV5-8	TRBD2	TRBJ2-3	.	TGTGCCAGCAGCCCCGGGACTAGCGGGGGGGGGACAGATACGCAGTATTTT	CASSPGTSGGGTDTQYF
TRBV10-3	.	TRBJ1-3	.	TGTGCCATCAGTCAGGGCCCCTCTGGAAACACCATATATTTT	CAISQGPSGNTIYF
TRBV6-2/TRBV6-3	TRBD2	TRBJ2-5	.	TGTGCCAGCAGTTCCCCTGCCGGGGGGGCGGAGACCCAGTACTTC	CASSSPAGGAETQYF
TRBV5-4	TRBD1	TRBJ2-3	once	TGTGCCAGCAGCTTGGGGACAGGGGGAGGAGATACGCAGTATTTT	CASSLGTGGGDTQYF
TRBV5-4	.	TRBJ1-2	few	TGTGCCAGCAGCTTGGTGGACATGACTCCTTCTGGCTACACCTTC	CASSLVDMTPSGYTF
TRBV3-1/TRBV3-2	.	TRBJ1-2	.	TGTGCCAGCAGCCAAGTGGACTCAATCGGTGGCTACACCTTC	CASSQVDSIGGYTF
TRBV10-3	.	TRBJ2-1	.	TGTGCCATCAGTGCCGGCAATGAGCAGTTCTTC	CAISAGNEQFF
TRBV19	TRBD1	TRBJ1-2	.	TGTGCCAGTACCCGGACAGGGAATGGCTACACCTTC	CASTRTGNGYTF
TRBV4-1	.	TRBJ2-7	.	TGCGCCAGCAGCCATTCAAGAGGCGAGCAGTACTTC	CASSHSRGEQYF
TRBV11-2	TRBD2	TRBJ2-7	.	TGTGCCAGCAGCTTAGGTGGGAGCGGGGGGGCCTGGGAGCAGTACTTC	CASSLGGSGGAWEQYF
TRBV19	.	TRBJ2-3	.	TGTGCCAGTAGTCGACAGACGGGGGCGGGGGTGCAAGATACGCAGTATTTT	CASSRQTGAGVQDTQYF
TRBV5-1	TRBD1	TRBJ2-5	.	TGCGCCAGCAGCTCCCGGACAGGGAAAGAGACCCAGTACTTC	CASSSRTGKETQYF
TRBV30	.	TRBJ2-2	.	TGTGCCTGGAGGGTCGTGGGACAGAACACCGGGGAGCTGTTTTTT	CAWRVVGQNTGELFF
TRBV11-1	.	TRBJ1-2	.	TGTGCCAGCAGCTTGGGGGACTCCCGAGGTGGCTACACCTTC	CASSLGDSRGGYTF
TRBV27	.	TRBJ1-1	.	TGTGCCAGCAGCCTGGGGGGGGACACTGAAGCTTTCTTT	CASSLGGDTEAFF
TRBV7-2	.	TRBJ2-5	.	TGTGCCAGCAGCTACCGACAGGGAGGGACCCAGTACTTC	CASSYRQGGTQYF
TRBV18	.	TRBJ1-3	.	TGTGCCAGCTCACCAGACAGCGCCCGGGCCTCTGGAAACACCATATATTTT	CASSPDSARASGNTIYF
TRBV5-1	.	TRBJ2-1	.	TGCGCCAGCAGCAGGGGACTGGAGGGCCATGAGCAGTTCTTC	CASSRGLEGHEQFF
TRBV27	TRBD1	TRBJ2-7	.	TGTGCCAGCAGTTTAAACAGGGGACACGAGCAGTACTTC	CASSLNRGHEQYF
TRBV30	.	TRBJ1-5	few	TGTGCCTGGAGTGTACATAGCAATCAGCCCCAGCATTTT	CAWSVHSNQPQHF
TRBV7-3	.	TRBJ2-2	once	TGTGCCAGCAGCCCGACAGGGAACACCGGGGAGCTGTTTTTT	CASSPTGNTGELFF
TRBV4-1	TRBD1	TRBJ1-2	.	TGCGCCAGCAGCCTTCCAGGGGGCTATGGCTACACCTTC	CASSLPGGYGYTF
TRBV4-1	TRBD2	TRBJ2-7	.	TGCGCCAGCAGCCAAGAGCCAGCGGGGCACTCCTACGAGCAGTACTTC	CASSQEPAGHSYEQYF
TRBV6-5	.	TRBJ2-7	.	TGTGCCAGCCTAGGGGGGGCACTCCAAGGGGAGCAGTACTTC	CASLGGALQGEQYF
TRBV9	TRBD2	TRBJ2-7	.	TGTGCCAGCAGCGTAGGAAGCGGGGTTTCCTACGAGCAGTACTTC	CASSVGSGVSYEQYF
TRBV30	.	TRBJ2-7	few	TGTGCCTGGAGAGGGGTCCCGTCCTACGAGCAGTACTTC	CAWRGVPSYEQYF
TRBV6-1	TRBD2	TRBJ2-1	.	TGTGCCAGCAGTGGGCTTTGGACTAGCGGGGGAGGCGATGAGCAGTTCTTC	CASSGLWTSGGGDEQFF
TRBV29-1	.	TRBJ1-1	once	TGCAGCGTTGATCGGGGGGTGCTGGACACTGAAGCTTTCTTT	CSVDRGVLDTEAFF
TRBV18	.	TRBJ1-3	few	TGTGCCAGCTCCCAAGGACTGAGATCGTACTCTGGAAACACCATATATTTT	CASSQGLRSYSGNTIYF